These 15 T cell receptor beta chains were sequenced from one sample in a study of blood T cell repertoires in COVID-19. Assay used: immunoSEQ multiplex PCR; TCRdb lists only in-frame clones, some missing. The sample records about 47,000 clones, around nine tenths being singletons. Sequencing was performed on peripheral blood. The receptors shown here come from a man older than 75 with active or convalescent COVID-19.

The chain is built from TRBV11-2 and TRBJ2-3; maybe TRBD1 (5 bases). Germline V gives CDR1 SGHAT, CDR2 FQNNGV. CDR3 length: 15 residues. Trimming cost V 0 bases and J 1 base, with 8 bases left between them. The CDR3: CASSLDREGTDTQYF. CDR3 DNA sequence: TGTGCCAGCAGCTTAGACAGGGAAGGCACAGATACGCAGTATTTT.

In nucleotides, the CDR3 is TGTGCCAGCAGGACAGGGATGGAGGAGACCCAGTACTTC. This translates into CASRTGMEETQYF. J is TRBJ2-5 and V is TRBV7-9; the match to TRBD1 covers 7 bases. CDR1 and CDR2 from the germline V gene are SEHNR and FQNEAQ (reference sequence). After removal of 6 bases from V and 5 bases from J, the junction contained 6 bases not matched to a gene. The CDR3 spans 13 residues.

V usage is TRBV6-2 or TRBV6-3 and J usage is TRBJ1-5; D is possibly TRBD1 (6 bases). Germline V gene lookup returns CDR1 MNHEY and CDR2 SVGEGT. This CDR3 spans 15 amino acids. Trimming removed 2 bases at V and 6 bases at J, with 14 bases between. CDR3 protein: CASSYPRGGSQPQHF. The CDR3 DNA is TGTGCCAGCAGTTACCCCAGAGGGGGTAGTCAGCCCCAGCATTTT.

The chain links TRBV28 to TRBJ1-2, with D possibly TRBD1 on 6 matching bases. The germline V and J ends were trimmed by 5 bases and 8 bases, with 15 bases remaining between them. CDR1 and CDR2 from the germline V gene are MDHEN and SYDVKM. CDR3 size: 13 residues. The CDR3: CASSGQWGGGYTF. The DNA of the CDR3 is TGTGCCAGCAGTGGACAGTGGGGGGGAGGCTACACCTTC.

The genes are TRBV20-1 and TRBJ2-1, with 7 nucleotides matching TRBD1. There are 11 residues in the CDR3. Germline trimming cut 5 bases from V and 13 bases from J; bases unmatched to any gene: 8. Looked up from germline, CDR1 is DFQATT and CDR2 is SNEGSKA (reference sequence). The CDR3 spells CSAFTRDRQFF. In nucleotides, the CDR3 is TGCAGTGCTTTTACCCGGGACAGACAGTTCTTC.

V is TRBV3-1 (or the pseudogene TRBV3-2) and J is TRBJ2-2; a weak D match, TRBD1 (6 bases). V lost 4 bases and J 6 bases, leaving 12 bases between the germline ends. This CDR3 has 14 residues. Per the germline V gene, CDR1 is LGHDT and CDR2 is YNNKEL (reference sequence). CDR3 sequence: CASSRSEGAGELFF. DNA for the CDR3: TGTGCCAGCAGCCGGTCCGAGGGGGCCGGGGAGCTGTTTTTT.

The chain combines TRBV2 with TRBJ2-1; D is perhaps TRBD1 (6 bases). This CDR3 comprises 13 residues. Trimming left V 8 bases short and J 7 bases short, with 15 bases between. Germline CDR1 and CDR2: SNHLY and FYNNEI. Here the CDR3 reads CASEQGFRNEQFF. For the CDR3, the DNA is TGTGCCAGCGAGCAGGGGTTTAGGAATGAGCAGTTCTTC. The whole variable domain, remainder taken from reference TRBV2 and TRBJ2-1, is EPEVTQTPSHQVTQMGQEVILRCVPISNHLYFYWYRQILGQKVEFLVSFYNNEISEKSEIFDDQFSVERPDGSNFTLKIRSTKLEDSAMYFCASEQGFRNEQFFGPGTRLTVL.

The chain uses TRBV6-2 or TRBV6-3 and TRBJ1-1; tentative D call: TRBD1 (6 bases). The V gene's germline CDR1 is MNHEY and CDR2 SVGEGT. V lost 0 bases, J lost 7 bases, and 9 bases lay in between. This CDR3 has 13 residues. In DNA, the CDR3 is TGTGCCAGCAGTTACTCCGGACAGTTTGAAGCTTTCTTT. It yields the protein CASSYSGQFEAFF.

The V and J genes are TRBV27 and TRBJ1-1; 7 nucleotides line up with TRBD1. Germline assignment: CDR1 MNHEY and CDR2 SMNVEV (reference sequence). J lost 4 bases, V lost 5 bases, and 7 bases had no gene match. The CDR3 has 14 amino acids. The CDR3 DNA is TGTGCCAGCAGTCCATCGACAGGGATCACTGAAGCTTTCTTT. Protein: CASSPSTGITEAFF.

This clone has only a few counts. The chain recombines TRBV18 with TRBJ2-5, with 7 bases identical to TRBD2. Germline lookup yields CDR1 KGHSH and CDR2 LQKENI. CDR3 size: 14 residues. Losses at the gene ends were 3 bases for V and 4 bases for J; bases not matched to a gene: 5. CDR3 bases: TGTGCCAGCTCACCCACACCTAGCGGAGAGACCCAGTACTTC. Translating it yields CASSPTPSGETQYF.

This chain's CDR3 is CASSSRGLAGGPRGQFF. CDR3 coding DNA: TGTGCCAGCAGCTCCCGGGGACTAGCGGGAGGGCCGAGAGGGCAGTTCTTC. The chain recombines TRBV7-2 with TRBJ2-1; 16 nucleotides match TRBD2. The trim removed 4 bases at V and 12 bases at J, leaving 12 bases unmatched. CDR3 length: 17 amino acids. Germline V gene sequence: CDR1 SGHTA, CDR2 FQGNSA.

This chain's CDR3 is CATSDTIIQENNYGYTF. In DNA, the CDR3 is TGTGCCACCAGTGACACAATCATACAGGAAAATAACTATGGCTACACCTTC. V gene TRBV24-1 combines with J gene TRBJ1-2; tentatively, D is TRBD1 (5 bases). V dropped 4 bases and J dropped 1 base, with 18 bases sitting between them. The CDR3 is 17 amino acids. Germline CDR1 is KGHDR and CDR2 is SFDVKD.

This clone has a handful of counts. The CDR3 loop reads CASSLVIGRGSPLHF. CDR3 coding DNA: TGTGCCAGCAGCTTAGTTATCGGCAGGGGTTCACCCCTCCACTTT. The V and J genes are TRBV7-2 and TRBJ1-6, with D perhaps matching TRBD1 (6 bases). In germline, CDR1 is SGHTA, CDR2 FQGNSA. This CDR3 is 15 amino acids long. V was shortened by 1 base and J by 9 bases, with 13 bases between the two germline ends.

The table lists this clone with a few counts. J is TRBJ1-3 and V is TRBV7-6; D perhaps matches TRBD1 (6 bases). CDR1 is SGHVS and CDR2 is FNYEAQ in the germline V gene. There are 16 residues in the CDR3. The germline V and J ends were trimmed by 0 bases and 1 base, with 10 bases remaining between them. The CDR3 DNA follows: TGTGCCAGCAGCTTAGCTGTCCAGGGGTCTGGAAACACCATATATTTT. Its translation is CASSLAVQGSGNTIYF.

The chain recombines TRBV7-9 with TRBJ2-4; 11 bases line up with TRBD1. J lost 3 bases, V lost 5 bases, and 6 bases had no gene match. Germline CDR1 reads SEHNR; CDR2 reads FQNEAQ (reference sequence). There are 16 residues in the CDR3. The CDR3 protein is CASSKGTGGDKNIQYF. CDR3 in DNA: TGTGCCAGCAGCAAGGGGACAGGGGGAGACAAAAACATTCAGTACTTC.